This TCR beta chain was retrieved from a study of a mutant IDH1 vaccine in newly diagnosed glioma. Study context: Earlier therapy was either radiotherapy, temozolomide, or both, and most got both.

This clone ranks as medium-sized (0.01 to 0.1%). The antigen is not known. Germline CDR1 and CDR2: SGHVS and FNYEAQ. Trimming took off 2 bases at V and 14 bases at J, with 24 bases between the two ends. This CDR3 comprises 15 residues. Repertoires were generated with immunoSEQ multiplex PCR, while TCRdb's copy carries only in-frame clones and drops some. This repertoire shows tens of thousands of clones, about 81% found once; its top ten account for around 8.9%. Time point denoted: week 23, last vaccination. Doses comprised 300 ug of mutant IDH1 20-mer peptide each, plus topical imiquimod. The V call is TRBV7-6, the J call TRBJ1-2, with a tentative D call TRBD1 (5 bases). The sample here was PBMCs, taken from a glioma patient whose treatment included an IDH1 peptide vaccine. The sequence was obtained from a woman in her thirties or forties with glioma. Some clones in this sample may be carry-over from other donors' samples. Here the CDR3 reads CASSLRVGEGPVLTF. DNA of the CDR3: TGTGCCAGCAGCTTAAGGGTGGGGGAAGGACCCGTATTAACCTTC. Full variable domain (remainder filled in from reference TRBV7-6 and TRBJ1-2): GAGVSQSPRYKVTKRGQDVALRCDPISGHVSLYWYRQALGQGPEFLTYFNYEAQQDKSGLPNDRFSAERPEGSISTLTIQRTEQRDSAMYRCASSLRVGEGPVLTFGSGTRLTVV.